The table lists the clone carrying this T cell receptor (beta chain) with a few counts. Its antigen is as yet unknown. The CDR3 spans 12 residues. From germline, CDR1 is SGHKS and CDR2 YYEKEE (reference sequence). V was shortened by 2 bases and J by 5 bases, with 7 bases between the two germline ends. The sample is drawn from a study of cytomegalovirus exposure and HLA in healthy donors. Regarding the study as a whole: Later analysis identified a missense DCLRE1C variant that was linked to TCR beta V- and J-gene trimming. Cytomegalovirus-associated TCR beta chains were listed, numbering more than 150.

Amplification used 60 Vbeta primers and 13 Jbeta primers. Using immunoSEQ multiplex PCR, the repertoire was profiled, and TCRdb retains in-frame clones only, with some absent. The table includes tens of thousands of clones, around 75% detected once. The gene calls are TRBV5-5 and TRBJ1-2; D is unresolved. This clonotype originated in a man aged 40-49 years in good health and CMV-seronegative. The sequenced material came from PBMCs. CDR3: CASSLRDYGYTF. The CDR3 DNA reads as TGTGCCAGCAGCTTACGCGATTATGGCTACACCTTC.